This T cell receptor (beta chain) was retrieved from a study of blood T cell repertoires in COVID-19. Study details: Sites across the United States, Italy and Spain contributed samples from acute and convalescent COVID-19. From T cells, B-cell-depleted T cells, or PBMCs came the material, which was cDNA or gDNA.

V lost 4 bases, J lost 1 base, and 8 bases stayed unmatched. The germline CDR1 and CDR2 sequences are MNHNY and SVGAGI (reference sequence). CDR3 length: 16 amino acids. Authors' processing steps: Estimation of nucleated cell counts was performed using reference gene primer amplification. Assay: immunoSEQ multiplex PCR; the TCRdb copy retains only in-frame clones and omits some. The V and J calls and clone size come from that table; D and trimming were worked out from the DNA. This table holds about 59,000 clones, roughly 79% found once. The sequence derives from an elderly woman with active or convalescent COVID-19. The chain recombines TRBV6-6 with TRBJ2-5, with 8 nucleotides matching TRBD2. The sample consisted of peripheral blood. CDR3 nucleotides: TGTGCCAGCAGTTTGCCTTCCGGGGGGGTCCAAGAGACCCAGTACTTC. It yields the protein CASSLPSGGVQETQYF.